This entry describes one T cell receptor beta chain. This specimen comes from a study of T cells in Graves' hyperthyroidism and ophthalmopathy. Germline V gene sequence: CDR1 ENHRY, CDR2 SYGVKD. The V and J ends lost 4 bases and 1 base, in that order; junction bases with no gene match: 9. The CDR3 consists of 17 residues. The CDR3 regions of TCR beta were amplified from RNA transcripts. First-round RT-PCR with HTBI primers amplified the TCR CDR3 region. Each CDR3 protein gets one entry after TCRdb re-called the multiplex PCR reads with MiXCR. Here the sample spans about 760,000 distinct CDR3 sequences, roughly a third being singletons.

The sample comprised blood. This receptor was taken from a middle-aged woman with Graves' hyperthyroidism. The chain couples TRBV10-3 to TRBJ2-5, with 10 bases that match TRBD1. The DNA for the CDR3 is TGTGCCATCAGTGGGGGATCCGGGACAGGGGCCCAAGAGACCCAGTACTTC. Translating it yields CAISGGSGTGAQETQYF.